One sample yielded the 5 T cell receptor beta chains listed below, sequenced in a study of T cells in Graves' hyperthyroidism and ophthalmopathy (dated 2019 in TCRdb). The library was built by means of multiplex PCR. Data came from an Illumina HiSeq 2000. TCR beta CDR3 regions were amplified from RNA transcripts. The TCR CDR3 was subjected to a first round of RT-PCR using the HTBI primer set and the Qiagen OneStep RT-PCR kit. The public reads were reprocessed in TCRdb via fastp at Q25 and MiXCR, keeping in-frame beta chains. All rows with the same CDR3 protein become a single entry with the most common DNA and genes. The sample includes 500,000 to 600,000 distinct CDR3 sequences, with approximately 49% observed a single time. The ten largest clones add up to about 40% of the sample. Sequencing was carried out using peripheral blood or thyroid tissue (not recorded which). These receptors were taken from an adult woman with Graves' disease, either hyperthyroidism or ophthalmopathy (not recorded which).

The chain combines TRBV9 with TRBJ2-5; TRBD1 matches 10 bases. V lost 6 bases, J lost 5 bases, and 13 bases stayed unmatched. The germline gives CDR1 SGDLS, CDR2 YYNGEE. The CDR3 runs to 16 residues. This CDR3 is CASMKGQGNVGETQYF. The CDR3 region has the DNA TGTGCCAGCATGAAGGGACAGGGGAACGTGGGGGAGACCCAGTACTTC.

The J gene is TRBJ2-5, the V gene TRBV29-1, with D maybe TRBD1 (6 bases). Germline CDR1 is SQVTM and CDR2 is ANQGSEA. Between the trimmed V and J ends, which lost 7 bases and 5 bases, there was a span of 11 bases. The CDR3 has 11 residues. This CDR3 reads CSGGQSETQYF. The CDR3 coding sequence is TGCAGCGGGGGACAATCGGAGACCCAGTACTTC.

This clonotype appeared many times. This chain connects TRBV7-2 to TRBJ1-6; perhaps TRBD1 as D (6 bases). The CDR3 consists of 15 residues. The V gene lost 2 bases and the J gene lost 9 bases, with 14 bases spanning the gap. The germline gives CDR1 SGHTA, CDR2 FQGNSA. DNA for the CDR3: TGTGCCAGCAGCTTAAATCAGGGGAGCGGTTCACCCCTCCACTTT. Translation gives CASSLNQGSGSPLHF.

This clonotype was seen many times. This chain connects TRBV20-1 to TRBJ1-1; no clear D. The germline V and J ends were trimmed by 0 bases and 1 base, with 15 bases remaining between them. The CDR3 is 16 residues long. Looked up from germline, CDR1 is DFQATT and CDR2 is SNEGSKA (reference sequence). The CDR3 sequence is CSARDFHQATNTEAFF. CDR3 nucleotide sequence: TGCAGTGCTAGAGACTTTCATCAGGCCACGAACACTGAAGCTTTCTTT.

The rearrangement links TRBV7-2 to TRBJ2-5; 8 nucleotides match TRBD1. Germline CDR1 and CDR2: SGHTA and FQGNSA. V dropped 8 bases and J dropped 5; count of bases not matched to a gene: 10. The CDR3 has 14 residues. This chain's CDR3 is CASVSRGRRETQYF. CDR3 bases: TGTGCCAGCGTCTCCAGGGGGCGGCGGGAGACCCAGTACTTC.